This is a list of T cell receptor beta chains from one sample in a study of cytomegalovirus exposure and HLA in healthy donors. Only in-frame clones appear in the TCRdb table, and some are missing; sequencing was by immunoSEQ multiplex PCR. The sample has about 110,000 clones, over 65% seen once; the top ten hold roughly 1.2%. Sequencing input: PBMCs. These receptors came from a woman aged 25 to 39 in good health and CMV-seronegative. Each CDR3 is given with its conserved first and last residue. Fields, in order: CDR3 length, J gene, V gene, CDR3 protein.

length: 14
J: TRBJ1-4
V: TRBV18
CDR3: CASSPRQGNEKLFF

length: 14
J: TRBJ2-7
V: TRBV6-1
CDR3: CASTPGQGNYEQYF

length: 13
J: TRBJ2-1
V: TRBV4-2
CDR3: CASSQGRGNEQFF

length: 13
J: TRBJ2-7
V: TRBV27
CDR3: CASGGGFGYEQYF

length: 16
J: TRBJ2-7
V: TRBV29-1
CDR3: CSVEAGTSGSSYEQYF

length: 14
J: TRBJ1-1
V: TRBV7-3
CDR3: CASSLNRGQAEAFF

length: 15
J: TRBJ2-7
V: TRBV7-6
CDR3: CASSPARGSTYEQYF

length: 11
J: TRBJ2-7
V: TRBV20-1
CDR3: CSAMTSYEQYF

length: 13
J: TRBJ2-7
V: TRBV4-2
CDR3: CASGAGGNYEQYF

length: 15
J: TRBJ2-5
V: TRBV5-6
CDR3: CASSLMLIQGETQYF

length: 13
J: TRBJ2-2
V: TRBV7-2
CDR3: CASSQTGAGELFF

length: 12
J: TRBJ2-7
V: TRBV7-9
CDR3: CASSLDGHEQYF

length: 13
J: TRBJ2-3
V: TRBV9
CDR3: CASSVGGVDTQYF

length: 21
J: TRBJ1-5
V: TRBV7-3
CDR3: CASSVTPRTGKEPGWDQPQHF

length: 16
J: TRBJ2-1
V: TRBV15
CDR3: CATSRETYSSYNEQFF

length: 18
J: TRBJ1-6
V: TRBV5-1
CDR3: CASSLATAESSYNSPLHF

length: 14
J: TRBJ2-1
V: TRBV30
CDR3: CAWSVWDSNNEQFF

length: 15
J: TRBJ1-5
V: TRBV27
CDR3: CASSPRDRGTQPQHF

length: 15
J: TRBJ1-5
V: TRBV7-2
CDR3: CASSLTRQSNQPQHF

length: 13
J: TRBJ2-2
V: TRBV5-8
CDR3: CASSQTRPGELFF

length: 19
J: TRBJ1-2
V: TRBV7-2
CDR3: CASSLARAGGYPANYGYTF

length: 14
J: TRBJ2-5
V: TRBV7-9
CDR3: CASSLFRRVETQYF

length: 14
J: TRBJ1-3
V: TRBV6-1
CDR3: CASRQRSPGNTIYF

length: 14
J: TRBJ1-1
V: TRBV7-2
CDR3: CASSLLGRYTEAFF

length: 14
J: TRBJ2-7
V: TRBV6-1
CDR3: CASSVGTGRNEQYF

length: 13
J: TRBJ1-1
V: TRBV7-2
CDR3: CASSLGRNTEAFF

length: 16
J: TRBJ1-2
V: TRBV7-2
CDR3: CASSLAGQGAFGGYTF

length: 14
J: TRBJ1-1
V: TRBV25-1
CDR3: CASSEWTGGTEAFF

length: 14
J: TRBJ1-5
V: TRBV18
CDR3: CASSPGQGSQPQHF

length: 15
J: TRBJ2-5
V: TRBV7-2
CDR3: CASSFGGPGQETQYF

length: 16
J: TRBJ1-1
V: TRBV7-8
CDR3: CASSLASTVRNTEAFF

length: 15
J: TRBJ2-5
V: TRBV7-8
CDR3: CASTTSGAIRETQYF

length: 13
J: TRBJ2-7
V: TRBV2
CDR3: CASTAQEAYEQYF

length: 17
J: TRBJ2-3
V: TRBV7-9
CDR3: CASRTYPGGGEADTQYF

length: 15
J: TRBJ2-3
V: TRBV4-3
CDR3: CASSQLTGTTDTQYF

length: 15
J: TRBJ2-5
V: TRBV6-5
CDR3: CASSPTGAGQETQYF

length: 14
J: TRBJ1-2
V: TRBV15
CDR3: CATSPQGGTYGYTF

length: 12
J: TRBJ2-3
V: TRBV10-3
CDR3: CAVSSVTDTQYF

length: 12
J: TRBJ2-7
V: TRBV28
CDR3: CASSRGRYEQYF

length: 16
J: TRBJ2-1
V: TRBV29-1
CDR3: CSVEDWDRGSYNEQFF

length: 14
J: TRBJ2-3
V: TRBV2
CDR3: CASRAAGGTDTQYF